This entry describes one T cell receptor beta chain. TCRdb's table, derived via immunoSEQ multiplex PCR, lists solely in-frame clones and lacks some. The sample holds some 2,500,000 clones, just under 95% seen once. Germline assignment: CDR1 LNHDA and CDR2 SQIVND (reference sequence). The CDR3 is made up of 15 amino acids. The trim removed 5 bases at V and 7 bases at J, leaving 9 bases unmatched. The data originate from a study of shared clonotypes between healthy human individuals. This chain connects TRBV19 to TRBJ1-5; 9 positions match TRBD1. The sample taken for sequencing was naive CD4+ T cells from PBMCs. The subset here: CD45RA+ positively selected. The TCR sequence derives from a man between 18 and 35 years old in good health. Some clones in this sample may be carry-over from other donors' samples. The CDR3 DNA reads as TGTGCCAGTAGTTCCGGGACAGGGTATCAACAGCCCCAGCATTTT. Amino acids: CASSSGTGYQQPQHF.